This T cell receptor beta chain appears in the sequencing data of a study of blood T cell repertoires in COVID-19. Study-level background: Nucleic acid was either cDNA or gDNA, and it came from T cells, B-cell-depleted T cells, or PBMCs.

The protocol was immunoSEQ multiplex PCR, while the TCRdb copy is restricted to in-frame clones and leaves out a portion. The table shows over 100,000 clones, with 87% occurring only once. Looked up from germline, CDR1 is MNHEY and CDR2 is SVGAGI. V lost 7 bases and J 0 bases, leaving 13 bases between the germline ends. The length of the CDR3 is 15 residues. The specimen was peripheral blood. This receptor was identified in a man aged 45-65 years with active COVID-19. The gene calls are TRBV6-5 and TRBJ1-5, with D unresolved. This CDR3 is CASIDREYSNQPQHF. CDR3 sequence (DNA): TGTGCCAGCATCGACCGGGAATATAGCAATCAGCCCCAGCATTTT.